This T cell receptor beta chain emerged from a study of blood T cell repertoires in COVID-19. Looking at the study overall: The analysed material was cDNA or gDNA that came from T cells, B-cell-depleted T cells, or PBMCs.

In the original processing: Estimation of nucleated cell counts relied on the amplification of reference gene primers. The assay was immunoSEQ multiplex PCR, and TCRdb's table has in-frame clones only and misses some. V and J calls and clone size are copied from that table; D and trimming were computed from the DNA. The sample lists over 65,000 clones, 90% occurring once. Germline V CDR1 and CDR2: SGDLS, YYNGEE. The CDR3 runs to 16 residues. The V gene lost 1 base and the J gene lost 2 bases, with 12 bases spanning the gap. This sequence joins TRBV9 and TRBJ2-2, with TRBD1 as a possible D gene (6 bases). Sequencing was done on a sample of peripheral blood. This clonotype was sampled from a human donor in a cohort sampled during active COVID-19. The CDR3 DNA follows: TGTGCCAGCAGCGTACTCATAGGGGGAAACACCGGGGAGCTGTTTTTT. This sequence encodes CASSVLIGGNTGELFF.